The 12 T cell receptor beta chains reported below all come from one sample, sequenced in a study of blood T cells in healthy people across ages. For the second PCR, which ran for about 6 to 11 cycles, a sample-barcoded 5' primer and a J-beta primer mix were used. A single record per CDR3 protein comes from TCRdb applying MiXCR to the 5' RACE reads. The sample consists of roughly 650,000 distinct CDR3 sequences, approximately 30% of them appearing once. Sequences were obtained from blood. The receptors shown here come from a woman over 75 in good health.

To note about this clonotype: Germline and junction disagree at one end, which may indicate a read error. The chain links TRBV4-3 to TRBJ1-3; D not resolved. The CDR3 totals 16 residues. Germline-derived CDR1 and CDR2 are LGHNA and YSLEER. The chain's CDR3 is CASSQDRTRSGDTIYF. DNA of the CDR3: TGCGCCAGCAGCCAAGATAGGACCCGGTCTGGAGACACCATATATTTT.

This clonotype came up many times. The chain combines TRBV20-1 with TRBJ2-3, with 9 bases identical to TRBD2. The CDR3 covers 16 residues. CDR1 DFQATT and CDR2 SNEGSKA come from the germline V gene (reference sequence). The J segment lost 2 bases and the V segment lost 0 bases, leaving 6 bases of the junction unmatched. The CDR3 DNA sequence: TGCAGTGCTAGAGATGGCCTAGCGGGAACCACAGATACGCAGTATTTT. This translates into CSARDGLAGTTDTQYF.

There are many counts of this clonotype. The CDR3 region is CASSLGGPSTDTQYF. CDR3 in DNA: TGTGCCAGCAGCTTAGGAGGGCCCAGCACAGATACGCAGTATTTT. The rearrangement links TRBV7-2 to TRBJ2-3; the D gene is possibly TRBD2 (5 bases). V was cut by 1 base and J by 0 bases, with 8 bases left in between. The V gene's germline CDR1 is SGHTA and CDR2 FQGNSA. CDR3 length: 15 residues.

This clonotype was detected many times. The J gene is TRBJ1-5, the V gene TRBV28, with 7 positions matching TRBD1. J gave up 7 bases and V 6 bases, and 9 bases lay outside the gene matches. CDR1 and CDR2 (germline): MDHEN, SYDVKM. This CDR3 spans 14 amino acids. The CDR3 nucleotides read TGTGCCAGCAGCTCCAGGGGGAGTCGGCAGCCCCAGCATTTT. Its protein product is CASSSRGSRQPQHF.

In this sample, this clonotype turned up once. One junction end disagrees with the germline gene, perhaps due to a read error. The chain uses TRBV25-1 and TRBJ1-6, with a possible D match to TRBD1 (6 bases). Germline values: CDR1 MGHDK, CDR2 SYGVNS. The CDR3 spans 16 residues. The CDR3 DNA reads TGTGCCAGCGCGGAGACAGGAGGGGGAGGAAATTCACCCCCCCACTTT. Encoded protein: CASAETGGGGNSPPHF.

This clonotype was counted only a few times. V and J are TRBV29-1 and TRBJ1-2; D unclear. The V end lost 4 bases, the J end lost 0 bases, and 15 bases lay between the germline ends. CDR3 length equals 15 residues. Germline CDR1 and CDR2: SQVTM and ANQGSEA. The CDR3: CSVATGSQANYGYTF. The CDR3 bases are TGCAGCGTTGCAACGGGTTCCCAAGCTAACTATGGCTACACCTTC.

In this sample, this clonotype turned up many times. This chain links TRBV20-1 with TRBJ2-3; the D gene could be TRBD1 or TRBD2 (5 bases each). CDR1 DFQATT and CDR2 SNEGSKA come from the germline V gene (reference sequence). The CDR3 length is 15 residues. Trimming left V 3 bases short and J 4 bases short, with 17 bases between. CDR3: CSASPRRGGPDTQYF. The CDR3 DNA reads TGCAGTGCTAGCCCCCGCCGTGGGGGACCAGATACGCAGTATTTT.

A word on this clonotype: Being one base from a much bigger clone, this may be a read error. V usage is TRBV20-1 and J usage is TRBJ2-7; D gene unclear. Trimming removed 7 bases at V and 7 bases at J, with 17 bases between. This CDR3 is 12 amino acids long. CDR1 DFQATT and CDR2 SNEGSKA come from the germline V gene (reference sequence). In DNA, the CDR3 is TGCAGTGTCTCGGGTTCGTCGAATGAGCAGTACTTC. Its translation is CSVSGSSNEQYF.

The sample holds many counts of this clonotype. The CDR3 nucleotides are TGCGCCAGCAGCCAGGATGGATTGACAGGGGGAACGGATGGCTACACCTTC. It translates to CASSQDGLTGGTDGYTF. The gene calls are TRBV4-1 and TRBJ1-2; TRBD1 agrees at 9 bases. With 3 bases clipped from V and 6 bases from J, the junction kept 14 bases outside the gene matches. The V gene's germline CDR1 is MGHRA and CDR2 YSYEKL. The CDR3 is made up of 17 amino acids.

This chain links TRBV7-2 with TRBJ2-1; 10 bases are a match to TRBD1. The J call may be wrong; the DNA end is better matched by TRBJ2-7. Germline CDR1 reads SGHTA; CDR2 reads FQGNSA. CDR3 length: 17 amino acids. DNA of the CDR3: TGTGCCAGTAGCCCCAGTGCGACAGGGGGCTCCTACAATGAGCAGTACTTC. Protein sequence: CASSPSATGGSYNEQYF.

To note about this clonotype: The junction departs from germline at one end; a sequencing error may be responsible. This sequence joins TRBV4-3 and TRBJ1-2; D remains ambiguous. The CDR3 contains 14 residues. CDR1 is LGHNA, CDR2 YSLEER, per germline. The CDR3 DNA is TGCGCCAGCAACCAAGGGTGGGGTAACTATGGCTACACCTTC. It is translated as CASNQGWGNYGYTF.

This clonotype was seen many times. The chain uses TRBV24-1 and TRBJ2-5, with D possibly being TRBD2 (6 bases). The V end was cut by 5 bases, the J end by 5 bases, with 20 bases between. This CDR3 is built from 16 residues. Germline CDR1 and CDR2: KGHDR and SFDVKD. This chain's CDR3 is CATSAPQSGVRETQYF. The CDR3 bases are TGTGCCACCAGTGCACCTCAATCGGGGGTAAGGGAGACCCAGTACTTC.